This TCR beta chain was captured by sequencing in a study of T cells in Graves' hyperthyroidism and ophthalmopathy. Study-wide points: In validation, the model predicted ophthalmopathy. These predictions came a median about 6.8 months before onset.

This clonotype was counted many times. Its specificity is not known. The CDR3 totals 13 residues. V lost 10 bases, J lost 5 bases, and 14 bases lay in between. Germline CDR1 reads ENHRY; CDR2 reads SYGVKD. Amplification of TCR beta CDR3 regions was performed using RNA transcripts as template. An initial round of RT-PCR targeting the TCR CDR3 relied on the HTBI primer set. MiXCR was run by TCRdb on the multiplex PCR reads, yielding one entry per CDR3 protein. The sample holds hundreds of thousands of distinct CDR3 sequences; more than 30% are singletons and the top ten take 8.9%. The sequenced sample consisted of blood. V and J are TRBV10-3 and TRBJ2-2, with D perhaps TRBD2 (6 bases). This TCR came from a young man with Graves' hyperthyroidism. CDR3 sequence: CATLLTSTGELFF. The DNA of the CDR3 is TGTGCCACCTTATTGACTAGTACCGGGGAGCTGTTTTTT.